This T cell receptor (beta chain) stems from a study of control samples from healthy donors and cancer patients. This clone was picked up one time. Sequencing used immunoSEQ multiplex PCR; TCRdb keeps in-frame clones, though not all of them. The sample gives roughly 150,000 clones, approximately 90% of which show up once; roughly 0.7% is in the top ten. Sequencing was performed on blood. The sequence came from a young woman in good health.

CDR3 region: CASRRSGSADTQYF. CDR3 nucleotides: TGCGCCAGCAGGCGCTCCGGGAGTGCAGATACGCAGTATTTT. The chain recombines TRBV4-1 with TRBJ2-3; a weak D match, TRBD2 (6 bases). V shed 6 bases and J shed 4 bases, with 14 bases lying between them. The V gene's germline CDR1 is MGHRA and CDR2 YSYEKL. This CDR3 has 14 amino acids.